The 8 T cell receptor beta chains below were found in one sample sequenced in a study of T cells in Graves' hyperthyroidism and ophthalmopathy. Researchers amplified the TCR beta CDR3 regions from RNA transcripts. In the first-round RT-PCR of the TCR CDR3, the HTBI primer set was used. Via MiXCR, TCRdb re-called the multiplex PCR reads, giving one row per CDR3 protein. Here the sample spans hundreds of thousands of distinct CDR3 sequences, roughly 15% being singletons. The sequencing sample was made of blood. Receptors originate from a woman in her thirties or forties with Graves' hyperthyroidism.

A few counts support this clonotype. A much larger clone lies one base from this, so it may be a read error. The rearrangement links TRBV12-3 or TRBV12-4 to TRBJ2-6; D uncertain. The CDR3 has 15 residues. The ends were cut back, 3 bases at V and 0 bases at J, with 6 bases in the middle. The CDR3 DNA follows: TGTGCCAGCAGTTTTAGCAGCTCTGGGGCCAACGTCCTGACTTTC. The encoded protein is CASSFSSSGANVLTF.

This clonotype appeared many times. The genes are TRBV6-1 and TRBJ1-2, with D hard to call. This CDR3 comprises 14 residues. V dropped 2 bases and J dropped 2 bases, with 9 bases sitting between them. The germline gives CDR1 MNHNS, CDR2 SASEGT. The CDR3 sequence is CASSEFEGNYGYTF. DNA for the CDR3: TGTGCCAGCAGTGAATTTGAGGGAAACTATGGCTACACCTTC.

This clonotype was observed many times. CDR3 in amino acids: CAWRGTSPYEQYF. In DNA form, the CDR3 reads TGTGCCTGGAGAGGGACTAGCCCCTACGAGCAGTACTTC. The rearrangement uses TRBV30 and TRBJ2-7; 9 nucleotides agree with TRBD2. This CDR3 comprises 13 residues. Unmatched junction bases numbered 2, after V lost 3 bases and J lost 2 bases. From germline, CDR1 is GTSNPN and CDR2 SVGIG (reference sequence).

This clonotype appeared many times. This chain connects TRBV6-1 to TRBJ2-3; maybe TRBD2 (5 bases). The CDR3 runs 16 residues. The V gene lost 7 bases and the J gene lost 2 bases, with 19 bases spanning the gap. Per the germline V gene, CDR1 is MNHNS and CDR2 is SASEGT. CDR3 sequence reads: CASNFDPGGFTDTQYF. Here the CDR3 DNA reads TGTGCCAGCAACTTCGATCCAGGAGGTTTCACAGATACGCAGTATTTT.

The rearrangement uses TRBV11-2 and TRBJ2-7; D gene uncertain. Deletions cut 2 bases from V and 1 base from J, with 15 bases between. From germline, CDR1 is SGHAT and CDR2 FQNNGV. The CDR3 contains 16 residues. The chain's CDR3 is CASSLLFGVGSYEQYF. Here the CDR3 DNA reads TGTGCCAGCAGCTTATTATTCGGTGTCGGATCCTACGAGCAGTACTTC.

The chain recombines TRBV5-8 with TRBJ2-3; 12 bases line up with TRBD2. The trim removed 3 bases at V and 2 bases at J, leaving 10 bases unmatched. The germline V gene encodes CDR1 SGHTS and CDR2 YDEGEE. The CDR3 sequence is 18 residues long. CDR3 sequence (DNA): TGTGCCAGCAGCTCCTCTCGACTAGCGGGAGTGTTCACAGATACGCAGTATTTT. It yields the protein CASSSSRLAGVFTDTQYF.

This clonotype was observed many times. The chain recombines TRBV27 with TRBJ2-7; 9 bases align to TRBD1. CDR3 length equals 14 residues. The J segment lost 5 bases and the V segment lost 6 bases, leaving 8 bases of the junction unmatched. Germline values: CDR1 MNHEY, CDR2 SMNVEV (reference sequence). CDR3 coding DNA: TGTGCCAGCAGCCACAGGGGGCGGTTTGACGAGCAGTACTTC. Residues: CASSHRGRFDEQYF.

This clonotype was recorded at least ten times. This rearrangement joins TRBV28 to TRBJ1-1; D call uncertain. CDR3 size: 10 residues. Per the germline V gene, CDR1 is MDHEN and CDR2 is SYDVKM. Trimming took off 7 bases at V and 10 bases at J, with 10 bases between the two ends. CDR3 in amino acids: CASNNGSAFF. In DNA, the CDR3 is TGTGCCAGCAACAATGGTTCAGCTTTCTTT.